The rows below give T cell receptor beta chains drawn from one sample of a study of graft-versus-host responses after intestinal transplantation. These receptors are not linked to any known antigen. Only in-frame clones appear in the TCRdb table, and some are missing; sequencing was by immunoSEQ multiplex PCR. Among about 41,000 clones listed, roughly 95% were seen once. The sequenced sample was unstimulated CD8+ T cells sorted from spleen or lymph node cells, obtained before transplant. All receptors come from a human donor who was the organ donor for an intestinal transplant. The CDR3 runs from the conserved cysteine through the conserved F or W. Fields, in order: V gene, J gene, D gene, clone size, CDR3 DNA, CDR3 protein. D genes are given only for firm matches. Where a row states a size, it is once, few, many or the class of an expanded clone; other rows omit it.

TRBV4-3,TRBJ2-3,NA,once,TGCGCCAGCAGCCAAGTGTGGGGACCCACAGATACGCAGTATTTT,CASSQVWGPTDTQYF
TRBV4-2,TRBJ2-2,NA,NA,TGTGCCAGCAGCGTCTCCAACACCGGGGAGCTGTTTTTT,CASSVSNTGELFF
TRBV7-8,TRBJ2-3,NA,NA,TGTGCCAGCAGCATGACAGATTTCTCTAGCACAGATACGCAGTATTTT,CASSMTDFSSTDTQYF
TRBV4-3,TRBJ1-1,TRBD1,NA,TGCGCCAGCAGCCAGGGTGGACAGGGGGCATACACTGAAGCTTTCTTT,CASSQGGQGAYTEAFF
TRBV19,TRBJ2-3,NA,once,TGTGCCAGTAGTAAGGAGATTAGCACAGATACGCAGTATTTT,CASSKEISTDTQYF
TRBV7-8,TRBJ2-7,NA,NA,TGTGCCAGCAGCCCGTGGACAGTCCCCAGCTCCTACGAGCAGTACTTC,CASSPWTVPSSYEQYF
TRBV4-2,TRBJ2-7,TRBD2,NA,TGTGCCAGCAGCCAGTCACTAGCGGCCTACGAGCAGTACTTC,CASSQSLAAYEQYF
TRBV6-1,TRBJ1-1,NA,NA,TGTGCCAGCAGTGAAGGGGGCGTTTCCCACTTTAACACTGAAGCTTTCTTT,CASSEGGVSHFNTEAFF
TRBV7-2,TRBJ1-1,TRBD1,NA,TGTGCCAGCAGCTCCCCGGACAGGGGGAACACTGAAGCTTTCTTT,CASSSPDRGNTEAFF
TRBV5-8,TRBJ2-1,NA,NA,TGTGCCAGCAGCTTCTTGTATGAGCAGTTCTTC,CASSFLYEQFF
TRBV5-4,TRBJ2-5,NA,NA,TGTGCCAGCAGCTCTCCCGGGGACCAAGAGACCCAGTACTTC,CASSSPGDQETQYF
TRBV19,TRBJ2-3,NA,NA,TGTGCCAGTAGTATCAGCTCGTACACAGATACGCAGTATTTT,CASSISSYTDTQYF
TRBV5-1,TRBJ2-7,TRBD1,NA,TGCGCCAGCAGCTGGGACAGCTCCTACGAGCAGTACTTC,CASSWDSSYEQYF
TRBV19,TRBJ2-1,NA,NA,TGTGCCAGTAGTATAGTCAGCGGAGGTACCTACAATGAGCAGTTCTTC,CASSIVSGGTYNEQFF
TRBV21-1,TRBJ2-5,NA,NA,TGTGCCAGCAGCAAAGAATGGTGTGAGCGGGGGCAGGAGACCCAGTACTTC,CASSKEWCERGQETQYF
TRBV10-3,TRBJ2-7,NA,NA,TGTGCCATCAGTGAGAACCCGGGCGACGAGCAGTACTTC,CAISENPGDEQYF
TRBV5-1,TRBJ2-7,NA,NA,TGCGCCAGCAGCTTGGTTGGGGGTTACGAGCAGTACTTC,CASSLVGGYEQYF
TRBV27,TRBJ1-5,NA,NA,TGTGCCAGCAGTTTATGGGTTAATCAGCCCCAGCATTTT,CASSLWVNQPQHF
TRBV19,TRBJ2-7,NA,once,TGTGCCAGTAGTATGGGTGAGGGGTACGAGCAGTACTTC,CASSMGEGYEQYF
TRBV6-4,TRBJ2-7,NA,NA,TGTGCCAGCATCAGGGCCCCTTCCTACGAGCAGTACTTC,CASIRAPSYEQYF
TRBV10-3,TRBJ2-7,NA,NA,TGTGCCATCAGTGAGTCGAGGGACCACCGGCTCGAGCAGTACTTC,CAISESRDHRLEQYF
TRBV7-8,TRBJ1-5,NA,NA,TGTGCCAGCAGCTTAGCGGGAGGTCAGCCCCAGCATTTT,CASSLAGGQPQHF
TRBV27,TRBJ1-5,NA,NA,TGTGCCAGCAGTTTAGGTGGTGGGATTCAGCCCCAGCATTTT,CASSLGGGIQPQHF
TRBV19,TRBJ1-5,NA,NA,TGTGCCAGTAGTATGTCGGGGGGCAGTCAGCCCCAGCATTTT,CASSMSGGSQPQHF